Listed below are T cell receptor beta chains from one sample, sequenced in a study of blood T cell repertoires in COVID-19. Sequenced by immunoSEQ multiplex PCR; TCRdb stores in-frame clones only, minus some. Found here are fewer than 55,000 clones, roughly nine tenths of them singletons; the top ten hold 7.5% to 10%. Source material: peripheral blood. The receptors originated from a man at least 80 years old with active or convalescent COVID-19. Each CDR3 is given with its conserved first and last residue. Fields, in order: clone size, V gene, CDR3 protein. A row's size may be missing; if present it is once, few, many or a size class.

size: NA
V: TRBV7-2
CDR3: CASSSDRNNQPQHF

size: NA
V: TRBV19
CDR3: CASSIWAPRVRAFF

size: NA
V: TRBV3-1/TRBV3-2
CDR3: CASSQPDRGSGNTIYF

size: NA
V: TRBV24-1
CDR3: CATSPAGSVLGEAFF

size: NA
V: TRBV7-9
CDR3: CASSPSGGFYEQYF

size: NA
V: TRBV28
CDR3: CASSAPGLAVTDTQYF

size: NA
V: TRBV9
CDR3: CASSRPTGNYGYTF

size: NA
V: TRBV9
CDR3: CASSVQGGQEKLFF

size: NA
V: TRBV6-5
CDR3: CASSYLTGNRGYTF

size: NA
V: TRBV7-2
CDR3: CASSYAPFGTGGGQETQYF

size: few
V: TRBV7-3
CDR3: CASSFRATEAFF

size: once
V: TRBV10-3
CDR3: CAISDGSMNYEQYF

size: NA
V: TRBV10-3
CDR3: CAISKEPGTMVSDQPQHF

size: once
V: TRBV7-2
CDR3: CASSPTGSRVTDTQYF

size: NA
V: TRBV19
CDR3: CASSTGGNNQPQHF

size: once
V: TRBV25-1
CDR3: CASYRLTQETQYF

size: NA
V: TRBV23-1
CDR3: CASTEGQGTDTQYF

size: NA
V: TRBV24-1
CDR3: CATSARDTIYF

size: NA
V: TRBV5-4
CDR3: CASSFAGTSGELFF

size: NA
V: TRBV7-7
CDR3: CASSLGMAGGSTDTQYF

size: NA
V: TRBV10-2
CDR3: CASRVAGSSYNEQFF

size: NA
V: TRBV7-2
CDR3: CASSPRRSFRDYEQYF

size: NA
V: TRBV27
CDR3: CASSLFPGIGSPLHF

size: NA
V: TRBV18
CDR3: CASSPPQIGLAGDTGELFF

size: NA
V: TRBV6-6
CDR3: CASSSPQGAQETQYF

size: NA
V: TRBV4-1
CDR3: CASSQANRASNQPQHF

size: NA
V: TRBV5-1
CDR3: CASKEEGRHNEQFF

size: few
V: TRBV5-1
CDR3: CASSQGQGFYGYTF

size: once
V: TRBV7-3
CDR3: CASSPGTVNEQYF

size: NA
V: TRBV27
CDR3: CASSSRAFGNTIYF

size: NA
V: TRBV29-1
CDR3: CSVEQVGYTF

size: NA
V: TRBV27
CDR3: CASSHGRGKNIQYF

size: NA
V: TRBV4-1
CDR3: CASSPGQGASPNEAFF

size: NA
V: TRBV3-1/TRBV3-2
CDR3: CASSQVETAQETQYF

size: once
V: TRBV19
CDR3: CASSTGTSGTDTQYF

size: NA
V: TRBV27
CDR3: CASRGTAQETQYF

size: NA
V: TRBV27
CDR3: CASIGTGDYRVTGELFF

size: NA
V: TRBV7-6
CDR3: CASSLPGQGADTQYF